The 9 T cell receptor beta chains given below trace back to one sample, sequenced in a study of identical twins. TCRdb ran MiXCR on the 5' RACE reads and lists one entry per CDR3 protein. This sample yields a few hundred thousand distinct CDR3 sequences, of which around 9% are seen a single time; more than 8% belongs to the top ten. The sample taken for sequencing was naive T cells sorted from blood. Every receptor here comes from a woman aged 45-60 years in good health.

The V and J genes are TRBV6-5 and TRBJ1-5; D is uncertain. The CDR3 contains 15 residues. Trimming stripped 8 bases from V and 0 bases from J, with 14 bases between. Germline CDR1 MNHEY, CDR2 SVGAGI. The CDR3 region is CASSGGRTSNQPQHF. Written as DNA, the CDR3 is TGTGCCAGCTCGGGAGGACGGACTAGCAATCAGCCCCAGCATTTT.

This clonotype was detected only a few times. The CDR3 here is CSVAEGSETQYF. CDR3 coding DNA: TGCAGCGTTGCTGAAGGATCAGAGACCCAGTACTTC. The chain employs TRBV29-1 and TRBJ2-5, with D unresolved. The CDR3 has 12 residues. Germline CDR1 is SQVTM and CDR2 is ANQGSEA. Trimming pared 4 bases from V and 4 bases from J, leaving 10 bases between.

There are a few counts of this clonotype. This sequence joins TRBV3-1 and TRBJ1-2; D gene ambiguous. Germline loops: CDR1 LGHDT, CDR2 YNNKEL (reference sequence). Trimming removed 1 base at V and 7 bases at J, with 10 bases between. This CDR3 region has 13 residues. The CDR3 DNA is TGTGCCAGCAGCCAAGGGCAGCTACCTGGCTACACCTTC. This gives the protein CASSQGQLPGYTF.

At least ten counts were recorded for this clonotype. The CDR3 DNA sequence: TGCAGCGTTGAAGATCCCAGCGTTCGGACAGATACGCAGTATTTT. Translated: CSVEDPSVRTDTQYF. V is TRBV29-1 and J is TRBJ2-3; D gene uncertain. Germline V gene data show CDR1 as SQVTM and CDR2 as ANQGSEA. The CDR3 is 15 amino acids. The ends were cut back, 0 bases at V and 3 bases at J, with 13 bases in the middle.

This chain joins TRBV12-3 or TRBV12-4 and TRBJ1-3; D gene uncertain. This CDR3 is built from 14 residues. The V end lost 6 bases, the J end lost 0 bases, and 9 bases lay between the germline ends. CDR3 DNA sequence: TGTGCCAGCAGCTACGGACCCTCTGGAAACACCATATATTTT. Residues: CASSYGPSGNTIYF.

This rearrangement joins TRBV5-1 to TRBJ2-1, with TRBD2 matching over 16 bases. The V gene's germline CDR1 is SGHRS and CDR2 YFSETQ. The V and J ends lost 0 bases and 0 bases, in that order; junction bases with no gene match: 9. There are 21 residues in the CDR3. The CDR3 region has the DNA TGCGCCAGCAGCTTGGGGGGACTAGCGGGAGGGCCTCCCTCCTCCTACAATGAGCAGTTCTTC. It yields the protein CASSLGGLAGGPPSSYNEQFF.

V usage is TRBV12-3 or TRBV12-4 and J usage is TRBJ2-1; 14 bases fit TRBD2. The CDR3 contains 16 residues. V lost 4 bases, J lost 7 bases, and 6 bases stayed unmatched. CDR3 amino acids: CASSSGLAGGCNEQFF. The CDR3 bases are TGTGCCAGCAGTTCCGGACTAGCGGGAGGCTGTAATGAGCAGTTCTTC.

The V gene is TRBV20-1, the J gene TRBJ2-3, with D possibly being TRBD1 (5 bases). The CDR3 spans 18 residues. The V and J ends lost 0 bases and 2 bases respectively, with 21 bases between them. CDR1 and CDR2 from the germline V gene are DFQATT and SNEGSKA (reference sequence). CDR3 in DNA: TGCAGTGCTAGAGATTGGGAAAGGAACAGGCCGGACACAGATACGCAGTATTTT. Translated: CSARDWERNRPDTDTQYF.

This clonotype was seen only a few times. CDR3 sequence: CASNQPSGPTDTQYF. The CDR3 coding sequence is TGTGCCAGCAACCAGCCGTCAGGGCCCACAGATACGCAGTATTTT. The gene calls are TRBV12-3 or TRBV12-4 and TRBJ2-3; TRBD1 is a possible D gene (5 bases). The CDR3 is 15 amino acids. The V end lost 7 bases, the J end lost 2 bases, and 16 bases lay between the germline ends.